This T cell receptor (beta chain) is from a study of vaccination and CD4 T cells after COVID-19. As regards this clonotype: Antigen: not known.

Scientists ran DNA taken from cultured CD4+ T cells through the Oncomine TCR Beta short-read assay for sequencing. Using its own MiXCR run on the PCR reads, TCRdb lists one record per CDR3 protein. The repertoire holds some 14,000 distinct CDR3 sequences, with approximately 30% as singletons. Treatment denoted: roughly ten-day PBMC culture with coronavirus spike peptide pools or control peptides (ViraFEST assay). Germline values: CDR1 MGHDK, CDR2 SYGVNS. Between the trimmed V and J ends, which lost 1 base and 4 bases, there was a span of 13 bases. CDR3 size: 15 residues. The receptor was derived from a human donor with COVID-19. The sequencing sample was made of cultured CD4+ T cells from blood. V and J are TRBV25-1 and TRBJ1-2; D gene uncertain. The DNA for the CDR3 is TGTGCCAGCAGTGAATTTAGTTTATTTCCCTATGGCTACACCTTC. Protein: CASSEFSLFPYGYTF.